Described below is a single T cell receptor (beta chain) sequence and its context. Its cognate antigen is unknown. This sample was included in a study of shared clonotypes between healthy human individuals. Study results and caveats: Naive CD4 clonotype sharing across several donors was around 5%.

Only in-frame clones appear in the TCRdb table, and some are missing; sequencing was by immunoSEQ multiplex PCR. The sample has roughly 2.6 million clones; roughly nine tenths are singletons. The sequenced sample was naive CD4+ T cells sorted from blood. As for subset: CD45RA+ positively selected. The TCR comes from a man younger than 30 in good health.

The CDR3 reads CSARTFGEQYF. In DNA, the CDR3 is TGCAGTGCGCGGACCTTTGGTGAGCAGTACTTC. V usage is TRBV20-1 and J usage is TRBJ2-7; the D is unclear. V lost 6 bases and J 7 bases, leaving 13 bases between the germline ends. There are 11 residues in the CDR3. Germline CDR1 DFQATT, CDR2 SNEGSKA (reference sequence).